This T cell receptor beta chain was documented in a study of T cells in localized non-small cell lung cancer. On this clone itself: No antigen is known for it.

Germline values: CDR1 PRHDT, CDR2 FYEKMQ (reference sequence). The CDR3 loop spans 18 amino acids. Trimming removed 2 bases at V and 0 bases at J, with 20 bases between. Here immunoSEQ multiplex PCR was the method, and the copy in TCRdb shows in-frame clones only, minus some. The profile covers around 40,000 clones, with more than 75% appearing a single time and about 6.4% taken by the ten largest. The study's findings and limits: Median around 56 top-100 tumor clones were shared with paired adjacent lung. Heterogeneity cannot be ruled out, as sequencing used one tumor region only. In uninvolved adjacent lung, T cell clonality reached its highest value, exceeding tumor.

Sequences were derived from peripheral blood, sampled before any cancer treatment. This rearrangement joins TRBV13 to TRBJ2-7; perhaps TRBD1 as D (5 bases). The sequence was collected from a man between 35 and 75 years old with stage I lung adenocarcinoma. The CDR3 protein is CASSLSYGASGPSYEQYF. The CDR3, as DNA: TGTGCCAGCAGCTTAAGTTATGGAGCTTCAGGGCCCTCCTACGAGCAGTACTTC.